This TCR beta chain appears in the sequencing data of a study of cytomegalovirus exposure and HLA in healthy donors. Study-wide findings and caveats: Researchers catalogued approximately 170 TCR beta chains as cytomegalovirus-associated. Among the CMV-associated chains, a few were confirmed in vitro as specific for CMV antigens. Relative to the approximately 670-donor mean, N-insertions were reportedly fewer in an Asian-associated ancestry cluster in a later analysis.

Germline-derived CDR1 and CDR2 are ENHRY and SYGVKD. The CDR3 sequence is 16 residues long. The trim removed 2 bases at V and 13 bases at J, leaving 17 bases unmatched. Details on this clone: The antigen remains unidentified.

PCR primers comprised 60 Vbeta and 13 Jbeta primers. Measured with immunoSEQ multiplex PCR; TCRdb has only the in-frame clones, and not every one. Altogether some 100,000 clones are present, 76% being singletons, with the ten largest covering roughly 8%. Nominally healthy donors provided the samples, though records likely missed some immune exposures. The sequenced sample consisted of PBMCs. The chain joins TRBV10-3 to TRBJ2-1; 7 bases match TRBD1. The sequence came from a woman in her fifties or sixties in good health and CMV-seropositive. The CDR3: CAISEDEGALAPEQFF. The DNA of the CDR3 is TGTGCCATCAGTGAGGACGAGGGGGCCTTAGCCCCTGAACAGTTCTTC.